Presented here are 15 T cell receptor beta chains from one specimen sequenced in a study of CD8 T cells in Susac syndrome. An input of 0.5 to 1 ug of RNA was subjected to reverse transcription using random hexamers. TCRdb re-called the immunoSEQ multiplex PCR reads with MiXCR, one entry per CDR3 protein. The profile shows about 200,000 distinct CDR3 sequences, around 93% of them singletons. Sequenced sample: CD4+ T cells from PBMCs. The source of these receptors is a human donor with multiple sclerosis.

The rearrangement joins TRBV7-9 to TRBJ1-4, with D perhaps matching TRBD1 (5 bases). The ends were cut back, 0 bases at V and 7 bases at J, with 12 bases in the middle. The CDR3 runs 15 residues. CDR1 is SEHNR, CDR2 FQNEAQ, per germline (reference sequence). In nucleotides, the CDR3 is TGTGCCAGCAGCTTAGCGCTACAGGCGATTGAAAAACTGTTTTTT. It encodes CASSLALQAIEKLFF. Combining the CDR3 with reference TRBV7-9 and TRBJ1-4 gives the whole variable domain DTGVSQNPRHKITKRGQNVTFRCDPISEHNRLYWYRQTLGQGPEFLTYFQNEAQLEKSRLLSDRFSAERPKGSFSTLEIQRTEQGDSAMYLCASSLALQAIEKLFFGSGTQLSVL.

This chain links TRBV12-3 or TRBV12-4 with TRBJ2-5; 8 nucleotides line up with TRBD2. The CDR3 extends over 14 amino acids. V trimming: 5 bases; J trimming: 1 base; junction bases outside the gene matches: 3. DNA for the CDR3: TGTGCCAGCAGTCGCGGGGGGACCCAAGAGACCCAGTACTTC. Its protein is CASSRGGTQETQYF.

The chain employs TRBV30 and TRBJ1-1; weak D call: TRBD1 (5 bases). Trimming took 2 bases from V and 3 from J, leaving 10 bases between them. Per the germline V gene, CDR1 is GTSNPN and CDR2 is SVGIG (reference sequence). CDR3 length: 13 residues. Here the CDR3 DNA reads TGTGCCTGGAGTCGAGGGGCCCACACTGAAGCTTTCTTT. Translation gives CAWSRGAHTEAFF.

The chain combines TRBV7-6 with TRBJ2-3; TRBD2 aligns across 12 bases. The germline V gene encodes CDR1 SGHVS and CDR2 FNYEAQ. The CDR3 contains 15 residues. The V segment lost 5 bases and the J segment 6 bases; nucleotides outside the gene matches: 6. The CDR3 region has the DNA TGTGCCAGCAGCCCTAGCGGGGGGGCCTCGGATACGCAGTATTTT. Encoded protein: CASSPSGGASDTQYF. Together with reference TRBV7-6 and TRBJ2-3, the CDR3 gives the full variable domain: GAGVSQSPRYKVTKRGQDVALRCDPISGHVSLYWYRQALGQGPEFLTYFNYEAQQDKSGLPNDRFSAERPEGSISTLTIQRTEQRDSAMYRCASSPSGGASDTQYFGPGTRLTVL.

The genes are TRBV29-1 and TRBJ1-5; the D gene is possibly TRBD1 (6 bases). The CDR3 is made up of 14 amino acids. The germline gives CDR1 SQVTM, CDR2 ANQGSEA. V shed 5 bases and J shed 0 bases, with 11 bases lying between them. Here the CDR3 DNA reads TGCAGCGTTCTACAGGGCAATAGCAATCAGCCCCAGCATTTT. Protein product: CSVLQGNSNQPQHF.

This rearrangement joins TRBV9 to TRBJ1-6, with a tentative D call TRBD1 (5 bases). V gave up 3 bases and J gave up 8 bases, with 9 bases separating them. CDR3 size: 13 residues. CDR1 and CDR2 (germline): SGDLS, YYNGEE. The CDR3, as DNA: TGTGCCAGCAGCGCTCAGGGTTATTCACCCCTCCACTTT. It is translated as CASSAQGYSPLHF.

The J gene is TRBJ1-1, the V gene TRBV4-2, with D possibly TRBD1 on 6 matching bases. The V and J ends lost 0 bases and 0 bases respectively, with 11 bases between them. Looked up from germline, CDR1 is LGHNA and CDR2 is YNFKEQ. This CDR3 is built from 16 residues. CDR3 loop: CASSQDRRQVNTEAFF. Written as DNA, the CDR3 is TGTGCCAGCAGCCAAGACCGGCGACAGGTGAACACTGAAGCTTTCTTT.

CDR3 region: CASSQDRASVGETQYF. The CDR3 nucleotides read TGTGCCAGCAGCCAAGATCGGGCTAGCGTAGGAGAGACCCAGTACTTC. This sequence joins TRBV4-2 and TRBJ2-5, with D maybe TRBD2 (6 bases). The CDR3 runs to 16 residues. Germline V lookup: CDR1 LGHNA, CDR2 YNFKEQ. Trimming left V 0 bases short and J 4 bases short, with 15 bases between.

CDR3 sequence: CASSQGGGLLNTEAFF. CDR3 in DNA: TGTGCCAGCAGCCAAGGTGGAGGCCTATTGAACACTGAAGCTTTCTTT. V and J are TRBV3-1 and TRBJ1-1; D unresolved. Trimming took 1 base from V and 0 from J, leaving 12 bases between them. The CDR3 consists of 16 residues. Germline-derived CDR1 and CDR2 are LGHDT and YNNKEL (reference sequence).

The chain combines TRBV18 with TRBJ2-1, with D tentatively TRBD2 (6 bases). The CDR3 sequence is 15 residues long. The V end was cut by 4 bases, the J end by 0 bases, with 10 bases between. Looked up from germline, CDR1 is KGHSH and CDR2 is LQKENI. CDR3 DNA sequence: TGTGCCAGCTCACGTTCTAGCGCCTCCTACAATGAGCAGTTCTTC. Protein product: CASSRSSASYNEQFF.

The chain recombines TRBV11-2 with TRBJ2-1; TRBD2 matches 9 bases. The CDR3 has 15 amino acids. Germline CDR1 SGHAT, CDR2 FQNNGV. V trimming: 3 bases; J trimming: 9 bases; junction bases outside the gene matches: 9. The CDR3 coding sequence is TGTGCCAGCAGCTTCTCTAGCGGGGTAAGGAGTGAGCAGTTCTTC. This encodes CASSFSSGVRSEQFF.

The chain joins TRBV30 to TRBJ2-1; the match to TRBD1 covers 7 bases. The germline V gene has CDR1 GTSNPN and CDR2 SVGIG (reference sequence). V was clipped by 6 bases and J by 1 base; unmatched bases: 3. The CDR3 runs 13 residues. The CDR3 nucleotides read TGTGCCTGTCAGGGACAGTCCTACAATGAGCAGTTCTTC. Protein product: CACQGQSYNEQFF. The full variable domain, completed using reference TRBV30 and TRBJ2-1, is SQTIHQWPATLVQPVGSPLSLECTVEGTSNPNLYWYRQAAGRGLQLLFYSVGIGQISSEVPQNLSASRPQDRQFILSSKKLLLSDSGFYLCACQGQSYNEQFFGPGTRLTVL.

The chain has TRBV5-6 and TRBJ2-7; D might be TRBD2 (5 bases). Trimming took 4 bases from V and 4 from J, leaving 15 bases between them. Looked up from germline, CDR1 is SGHDT and CDR2 is YYEEEE. The CDR3 is 14 residues long. Here the CDR3 reads CASSPERRLYEQYF. The CDR3 DNA sequence: TGTGCCAGCAGCCCGGAGCGGAGACTATACGAGCAGTACTTC.

The J gene is TRBJ1-4, the V gene TRBV5-4, with D perhaps matching TRBD1 (6 bases). V lost 3 bases, J lost 10 bases, and 16 bases lay in between. Germline CDR1 reads SGHNT; CDR2 reads YYREEE (reference sequence). The CDR3 extends over 14 amino acids. CDR3 sequence reads: CASSSGGPGGKLFF. The CDR3 coding sequence is TGTGCCAGCAGCTCCGGGGGGCCGGGTGGAAAACTGTTTTTT.

This chain uses TRBV18 with TRBJ1-5; D might be TRBD1 (6 bases). V lost 3 bases, J lost 0 bases, and 18 bases lay in between. Germline V lookup: CDR1 KGHSH, CDR2 LQKENI. CDR3 size: 18 residues. The CDR3 loop reads CASSPGQLLSSSNQPQHF. The CDR3 nucleotides read TGTGCCAGCTCACCTGGACAGCTTTTATCGAGTAGCAATCAGCCCCAGCATTTT.